The entry below gives a single TCR beta chain sequence along with its context. As yet, its antigen is unknown. The data derive from a study of cytomegalovirus exposure and HLA in healthy donors. Assay used: immunoSEQ multiplex PCR; TCRdb lists only in-frame clones, some missing. Among about 400,000 clones, roughly 85% were seen once, and the ten largest hold 0.65% to 0.95%. V was clipped by 0 bases and J by 9 bases; unmatched bases: 9. Germline V lookup: CDR1 SGHRS, CDR2 YFSETQ. This CDR3 contains 16 residues. The study's findings and limits: The authors listed approximately 150 TCR beta chains as cytomegalovirus-associated. Most observed TCR sequences were rare, whereas some public TCRs were detected in many donors. A few CMV-associated chains were confirmed in vitro to be specific for CMV antigens.

The clonotype was recovered from a woman aged 18-29 years in good health and CMV-seronegative. The J gene is TRBJ2-7, the V gene TRBV5-1; TRBD2 matches 13 bases. Sequencing used PBMCs. The CDR3 sequence is CASSLAGTSGTSRQYF. Here the CDR3 DNA reads TGCGCCAGCAGCTTGGCCGGGACTAGCGGGACGAGTAGGCAGTACTTC.